Listed below are T cell receptor beta chains from one sample, sequenced in a study of Ad26.COV2.S vaccination and SARS-CoV-2 variants. The data were produced by immunoSEQ multiplex PCR, yet TCRdb's version contains in-frame clones alone and is incomplete. The sample shows some 190,000 clones, roughly 89% of them seen only once. The material sequenced was peripheral blood, taken after recovery from COVID-19. The receptors derive from a human donor who had recovered from COVID-19. Both conserved end residues are part of each CDR3. D genes are given only for firm matches. A clone size is listed for some rows: how often the clone was seen (once, few, many), or a class if it is expanded.

J gene	V gene	D gene	clone size	CDR3 length	CDR3 DNA	CDR3 protein
TRBJ1-2	TRBV4-1	.	many	15	TGCGCCAGCAGCCAAGAATACGGGGGAGGTTATGGCTACACCTTC	CASSQEYGGGYGYTF
TRBJ1-1	TRBV11-2	.	.	13	TGTGCCAGCAGCTTAGCTGTGAACACTGAAGCTTTCTTT	CASSLAVNTEAFF
TRBJ2-5	TRBV5-1	.	.	16	TGCGCCAGCAGCTTTTTGCCCCAGAATTTCCAAGAGACCCAGTACTTC	CASSFLPQNFQETQYF
TRBJ1-1	TRBV7-9	.	.	12	TGTGCCAGCAGTGGGGTGAACACTGAAGCTTTCTTT	CASSGVNTEAFF
TRBJ1-1	TRBV18	.	.	14	TGTGCCAGCTCACCAGTCAATGTGAACACTGAAGCTTTCTTT	CASSPVNVNTEAFF
TRBJ1-2	TRBV19	.	few	15	TGTGCCAGTAGTACCCAATGGTTTGGGAACTATGGCTACACCTTC	CASSTQWFGNYGYTF
TRBJ2-7	TRBV7-8	.	.	15	TGTGCCAGCAGCTTAGGAGCGGACAGCACCTACGAGCAGTACTTC	CASSLGADSTYEQYF
TRBJ2-7	TRBV6-5	TRBD2	few	14	TGTGCCAGCACTGGCGGGAGTGTCTCGCGCGAGCAGTACTTC	CASTGGSVSREQYF
TRBJ1-6	TRBV7-8	.	once	15	TGTGCCAGCAGCTATCGACAGGCTCTTGAATCACCCCTCCACTTT	CASSYRQALESPLHF
TRBJ2-2	TRBV6-4	.	.	13	TGTGCCAGCAGTGGCGACTCCACCGGGGAGCTGTTTTTT	CASSGDSTGELFF
TRBJ2-1	TRBV6-5	TRBD2	once	15	TGTGCCAGCAGTTACGGGACTAGCGGAGGCAATGAGCAGTTCTTC	CASSYGTSGGNEQFF
TRBJ1-2	TRBV7-9	.	once	13	TGTGCCAGCAGCTTAGGGGGTTGGAGTGGCTACACCTTC	CASSLGGWSGYTF
TRBJ2-4	TRBV21-1	.	.	13	TGTGCCAGCAGCATAAGGACGGGGGATATTCAGTACTTC	CASSIRTGDIQYF
TRBJ2-5	TRBV28	.	.	14	TGTGCCAGCAGTTTACCCCCAGGTCAAGAGACCCAGTACTTC	CASSLPPGQETQYF
TRBJ2-2	TRBV6-1	.	once	15	TGTGCCAGCAGTGACCCCCGCCGGGACACCGGGGAGCTGTTTTTT	CASSDPRRDTGELFF